The 5 T cell receptor beta chains below all came from one sample that was sequenced in a study of blood T cell repertoires in COVID-19. The data were produced by immunoSEQ multiplex PCR, yet TCRdb's version contains in-frame clones alone and is incomplete. The top ten hold roughly 1.1% of the sample, which has about 160,000 clones, approximately 85% seen once. Sequences were obtained from peripheral blood. These receptors came from a man in his 60s who had recovered from COVID-19.

This clone was counted once. The V call is TRBV11-2, the J call TRBJ2-2, with 8 bases identical to TRBD1. V was clipped by 2 bases and J by 5 bases; unmatched bases: 7. This CDR3 spans 16 amino acids. Germline V gives CDR1 SGHAT, CDR2 FQNNGV. The CDR3, as DNA: TGTGCCAGCAGCTTAAGGCAGGGGGCGCTAACCGGGGAGCTGTTTTTT. It yields the protein CASSLRQGALTGELFF. The full variable domain, with the rest looked up from reference TRBV11-2 and TRBJ2-2, is EAGVAQSPRYKIIEKRQSVAFWCNPISGHATLYWYQQILGQGPKLLIQFQNNGVVDDSQLPKDRFSAERLKGVDSTLKIQPAKLEDSAVYLCASSLRQGALTGELFFGEGSRLTVL.

CDR3: CASSLRTSGANEQFF. For the CDR3, the DNA is TGTGCCAGCAGCTTACGGACTAGCGGGGCTAATGAGCAGTTCTTC. V and J are TRBV7-2 and TRBJ2-1, with TRBD2 identical over 12 bases. Germline V gene sequence: CDR1 SGHTA, CDR2 FQGNSA. V lost 2 bases to trimming and J lost 7 bases; unmatched junction nucleotides: 3. The length of the CDR3 is 15 residues.

The chain employs TRBV9 and TRBJ2-1, with D tentatively TRBD1 (6 bases). From germline, CDR1 is SGDLS and CDR2 YYNGEE. V lost 4 bases and J lost 8, with 16 bases in between. The CDR3 spans 14 residues. DNA of the CDR3: TGTGCCAGCAGCTTCCTTCAGGGGATCGATGAGCAGTTCTTC. Translation gives CASSFLQGIDEQFF.

The chain joins TRBV28 to TRBJ2-3, with a possible D match to TRBD2 (6 bases). V lost 2 bases and J 1 base, leaving 10 bases between the germline ends. Germline V gene lookup returns CDR1 MDHEN and CDR2 SYDVKM. This CDR3 has 15 amino acids. Here the CDR3 DNA reads TGTGCCAGCAGTTTAGCCGGGACTGGCACAGATACGCAGTATTTT. Amino acids: CASSLAGTGTDTQYF. The full variable domain, completed using reference TRBV28 and TRBJ2-3, is DVKVTQSSRYLVKRTGEKVFLECVQDMDHENMFWYRQDPGLGLRLIYFSYDVKMKEKGDIPEGYSVSREKKERFSLILESASTNQTSMYLCASSLAGTGTDTQYFGPGTRLTVL.

This chain uses TRBV4-1 with TRBJ2-2; TRBD2 might be the D (6 bases). There are 15 residues in the CDR3. V was clipped by 3 bases and J by 10 bases, with 18 bases between them. The germline CDR1 and CDR2 sequences are MGHRA and YSYEKL. The CDR3 DNA sequence: TGCGCCAGCAGCCAGGGGACTGTCTTAGTCTCGGAGCTGTTTTTT. Protein sequence: CASSQGTVLVSELFF.